A single sample is the source of the 29 T cell receptor beta chains below, sequenced in a study of beta chain features in type 1 diabetes. These receptors lack a known antigen. General study results and limits: All four CD4+ subsets from Type 1 diabetes patients carried moderately but significantly shorter TCRB CDR3s.

Since all of the isolated RNA was reverse transcribed, expressed TCRB transcripts were what got sequenced. This table comes from immunoSEQ multiplex PCR, and its TCRdb copy is limited to in-frame clones, with some not included. The sample contains hundreds of thousands of clones, about an eighth of which appear only once. The sample was naive CD4+ T cells from blood. Receptor source: a man aged 18 to 29 with type 1 diabetes.

Notes on this clone: Other DNA sequences in the same sample also yield this CDR3. The rearrangement uses TRBV11-2 and TRBJ1-1, with TRBD1 as a possible D gene (6 bases). The CDR3 spans 13 residues. The V end was cut by 3 bases, the J end by 1 base, with 6 bases between. CDR1 is SGHAT, CDR2 FQNNGV, per germline. The chain's CDR3 is CASSLDRNTEAFF. The DNA for the CDR3 is TGTGCCAGCAGCTTGGACAGGAACACTGAAGCTTTCTTT.

This clone was seen a handful of times. The CDR3, as DNA: TGTGCCAGCAGCCTCTCCGGGACTCCCGGGACCTTC. Its translation: CASSLSGTPGTF. The chain joins TRBV7-9 to TRBJ1-2; D is possibly TRBD1 (5 bases). The CDR3 is made up of 12 amino acids. The germline CDR1 and CDR2 sequences are SEHNR and FQNEAQ (reference sequence). V lost 5 bases to trimming and J lost 14 bases, with 18 bases between them.

This clone was seen more than once but under ten times. The chain combines TRBV2 with TRBJ2-5, with unresolved D. Deletions cut 8 bases from V and 5 bases from J, with 15 bases between. The CDR3 has 13 amino acids. CDR1 is SNHLY and CDR2 is FYNNEI in the germline V gene. Written as DNA, the CDR3 is TGTGCCAGCCGAGACGAGACTCCGGAGACCCAGTACTTC. The encoded protein is CASRDETPETQYF.

The CDR3 coding sequence is TGTGCCAGCAGCGTAGCGGGGTACCAAGAGACCCAGTACTTC. This sequence encodes CASSVAGYQETQYF. V gene TRBV9 combines with J gene TRBJ2-5; the D gene is possibly TRBD2 (5 bases). This CDR3 has 14 amino acids. Germline values: CDR1 SGDLS, CDR2 YYNGEE. V was cut by 0 bases and J by 0 bases, with 6 bases left in between.

The chain couples TRBV9 to TRBJ1-1, with 8 bases that match TRBD1. The V and J ends lost 4 bases and 8 bases, in that order; junction bases with no gene match: 4. Germline V gene data show CDR1 as SGDLS and CDR2 as YYNGEE. The length of the CDR3 is 12 residues. For the CDR3, the DNA is TGTGCCAGCAGCCCCGACAGGGGCGAAGCTTTCTTT. Translated, it gives CASSPDRGEAFF.

A few counts support this clone. The same CDR3 is also encoded by other DNA sequences in this sample. This chain connects TRBV29-1 to TRBJ2-1; D might be TRBD2 (5 bases). V gave up 1 base and J gave up 1 base, with 8 bases separating them. The CDR3 covers 14 residues. Germline CDR1 is SQVTM and CDR2 is ANQGSEA. The CDR3 loop reads CSVEGPGSYNEQFF. The CDR3 DNA reads as TGCAGCGTTGAAGGGCCGGGGTCCTACAATGAGCAGTTCTTC.

This clone occurred a few times. The J gene is TRBJ2-3, the V gene TRBV5-1; D is possibly TRBD2 (6 bases). Per the germline V gene, CDR1 is SGHRS and CDR2 is YFSETQ. Trimming cost V 5 bases and J 2 bases, with 15 bases left between them. This CDR3 is built from 15 residues. The CDR3 DNA reads as TGCGCCAGCAGGGAGGGCCCACAAGTCACAGATACGCAGTATTTT. Its translation is CASREGPQVTDTQYF. Using reference TRBV5-1 and TRBJ2-3 for the parts outside the CDR3, the full variable domain is KAGVTQTPRYLIKTRGQQVTLSCSPISGHRSVSWYQQTPGQGLQFLFEYFSETQRNKGNFPGRFSGRQFSNSRSEMNVSTLELGDSALYLCASREGPQVTDTQYFGPGTRLTVL.

This clone was picked up a small number of times. This chain connects TRBV29-1 to TRBJ2-5, with D unclear. The DNA end favors TRBJ2-7, so the J call may be wrong. Germline CDR1 SQVTM, CDR2 ANQGSEA. The CDR3 has 12 amino acids. CDR3 sequence reads: CSVERSAYEQYF. DNA for the CDR3: TGCAGCGTTGAACGCAGTGCCTACGAGCAGTACTTC.

This chain uses TRBV25-1 with TRBJ2-7; 10 positions match TRBD2. The CDR3 spans 13 residues. Per the germline V gene, CDR1 is MGHDK and CDR2 is SYGVNS. The V segment lost 4 bases and the J segment 5 bases; nucleotides outside the gene matches: 2. CDR3 DNA sequence: TGTGCCAGCAGTGTAGCGGGGGGAGACGAGCAGTACTTC. Translation: CASSVAGGDEQYF.

The rearrangement joins TRBV6-5 to TRBJ2-7, with 13 positions matching TRBD2. The CDR3 has 15 amino acids. Trimming at V came to 6 bases and at J to 3 bases, leaving 5 bases not matched to a gene. Germline CDR1 is MNHEY and CDR2 is SVGAGI. The CDR3 here is CASSPGTSGNYEQYF. The CDR3 nucleotides read TGTGCCAGCAGCCCCGGGACTAGCGGGAACTACGAGCAGTACTTC.

This clone has just one count. The chain combines TRBV6-5 with TRBJ1-4; 7 bases map to TRBD1. There are 14 residues in the CDR3. V dropped 6 bases and J dropped 8; count of bases not matched to a gene: 9. The germline CDR1 and CDR2 sequences are MNHEY and SVGAGI. CDR3 DNA: TGTGCCAGCAGCCCCGACAGGGTCAGCGAAAAACTGTTTTTT. This gives the protein CASSPDRVSEKLFF.

Only a few counts were recorded for this clone. In the same sample, other DNA sequences code for this CDR3. This chain links TRBV6-5 with TRBJ1-5; unclear D gene. The CDR3 has 15 amino acids. V gave up 0 bases and J gave up 0 bases, with 6 bases separating them. Per the germline V gene, CDR1 is MNHEY and CDR2 is SVGAGI. CDR3 amino acids: CASSYSRVSNQPQHF. In DNA, the CDR3 is TGTGCCAGCAGTTACTCGAGGGTTAGCAATCAGCCCCAGCATTTT.

This clone was seen only a few times. V and J are TRBV7-2 and TRBJ2-5, with D uncertain. The CDR3 runs to 13 residues. Germline-derived CDR1 and CDR2 are SGHTA and FQGNSA. The ends were cut back, 6 bases at V and 0 bases at J, with 8 bases in the middle. CDR3 residues: CASRSDNQETQYF. The CDR3 nucleotides are TGTGCCAGCAGATCTGACAACCAAGAGACCCAGTACTTC.

The chain recombines TRBV10-3 with TRBJ2-7, with D possibly matching TRBD1 (6 bases). This CDR3 spans 17 amino acids. Trimming left V 0 bases short and J 0 bases short, with 15 bases between. CDR1 ENHRY and CDR2 SYGVKD come from the germline V gene. The CDR3: CAISESVGTKSSYEQYF. CDR3 DNA: TGTGCCATCAGTGAGTCCGTTGGGACAAAAAGCTCCTACGAGCAGTACTTC.

This clone was picked up a small number of times. The chain recombines TRBV29-1 with TRBJ1-2; no firm D call. The ends were cut back, 1 base at V and 2 bases at J, with 14 bases in the middle. Germline V gene sequence: CDR1 SQVTM, CDR2 ANQGSEA. This CDR3 contains 15 residues. CDR3 protein: CSVEGELTTNYGYTF. The CDR3 coding sequence is TGCAGCGTTGAAGGAGAATTGACAACCAACTATGGCTACACCTTC.

This clone appeared a few times. V and J are TRBV29-1 and TRBJ1-3; D gene uncertain. The ends were cut back, 5 bases at V and 0 bases at J, with 11 bases in the middle. This CDR3 contains 14 residues. CDR1 and CDR2 from the germline V gene are SQVTM and ANQGSEA. CDR3 coding DNA: TGCAGCGTTTGGACCCTGAGCTCTGGAAACACCATATATTTT. Its protein is CSVWTLSSGNTIYF. Full variable domain (remainder filled in from reference TRBV29-1 and TRBJ1-3): SAVISQKPSRDICQRGTSLTIQCQVDSQVTMMFWYRQQPGQSLTLIATANQGSEATYESGFVIDKFPISRPNLTFSTLTVSNMSPEDSSIYLCSVWTLSSGNTIYFGEGSWLTVV.

This clone was seen more than once but under ten times. This sequence joins TRBV6-1 and TRBJ1-2, with D uncertain. Germline V gene sequence: CDR1 MNHNS, CDR2 SASEGT. Between the trimmed V and J ends, which lost 6 bases and 0 bases, there was a span of 11 bases. This CDR3 has 14 amino acids. CDR3 residues: CASRRTASNYGYTF. CDR3 DNA: TGTGCCAGCAGAAGGACGGCCTCTAACTATGGCTACACCTTC.

This clone occurred a few times. Different DNA sequences within this sample yield the same CDR3. This chain links TRBV6-5 with TRBJ1-1; no clear D. V was pared by 3 bases and J by 1 base, with 3 bases between. The CDR3 extends over 12 amino acids. Germline V gives CDR1 MNHEY, CDR2 SVGAGI. The CDR3 nucleotides are TGTGCCAGCAGTTATAGGAACACTGAAGCTTTCTTT. Its protein product is CASSYRNTEAFF.

The sample holds a few counts of this clone. This chain links TRBV30 with TRBJ1-5, with D perhaps TRBD1 (5 bases). The ends were cut back, 4 bases at V and 7 bases at J, with 20 bases in the middle. Germline V gives CDR1 GTSNPN, CDR2 SVGIG (reference sequence). The CDR3 spans 15 residues. The CDR3 sequence: CAWKASHTRGQPQHF. DNA of the CDR3: TGTGCCTGGAAAGCCTCCCATACGAGGGGACAGCCCCAGCATTTT.

The V gene is TRBV30, the J gene TRBJ2-7, with 12 bases lining up with TRBD1. There are 13 residues in the CDR3. Germline assignment: CDR1 GTSNPN and CDR2 SVGIG (reference sequence). V lost 6 bases to trimming and J lost 7 bases; unmatched junction nucleotides: 7. CDR3 nucleotides: TGTGCCTGTCGCCGGGACAGGGGGCGAGAGCAGTACTTC. As protein: CACRRDRGREQYF.

The rearrangement joins TRBV7-2 to TRBJ2-7; unclear D gene. Germline CDR1 reads SGHTA; CDR2 reads FQGNSA. Deletions cut 3 bases from V and 2 bases from J, with 11 bases between. This CDR3 is 14 amino acids long. The CDR3, as DNA: TGTGCCAGCAGCTTTATAGGAGCTACCTACGAGCAGTACTTC. Translating it yields CASSFIGATYEQYF.

The V and J genes are TRBV11-1 and TRBJ2-1; D may match TRBD1 or TRBD2 (5 bases each). V lost 7 bases to trimming and J lost 0 bases, with 13 bases between them. CDR3 length equals 15 residues. Germline V gene data show CDR1 as SGHAT and CDR2 as FQDESV (reference sequence). CDR3 sequence (DNA): TGTGCCAGCACCCCGGGGCGGAGCTCCTACAATGAGCAGTTCTTC. This encodes CASTPGRSSYNEQFF.

This clone has only a few counts. The rearrangement links TRBV30 to TRBJ1-2; the D is unclear. In germline, CDR1 is GTSNPN, CDR2 SVGIG (reference sequence). Deletions cut 2 bases from V and 8 bases from J, with 15 bases between. The CDR3 contains 13 residues. CDR3 in amino acids: CAWSWTGVGGYTF. CDR3 DNA sequence: TGTGCCTGGAGTTGGACCGGGGTTGGCGGCTACACCTTC. Based on the CDR3 plus reference TRBV30 and TRBJ1-2, the full variable domain is SQTIHQWPATLVQPVGSPLSLECTVEGTSNPNLYWYRQAAGRGLQLLFYSVGIGQISSEVPQNLSASRPQDRQFILSSKKLLLSDSGFYLCAWSWTGVGGYTFGSGTRLTVV.

This clone was detected only a few times. The V gene is TRBV10-3, the J gene TRBJ2-1; 8 nucleotides match TRBD1. Trimming removed 10 bases from V and 2 bases from J; junction bases left unmatched: 10. Germline V gene data show CDR1 as ENHRY and CDR2 as SYGVKD. This CDR3 has 15 residues. The CDR3, as DNA: TGTGCCACCGCAGGGGGCGTAGGGGCCTACAATGAGCAGTTCTTC. Translated, it gives CATAGGVGAYNEQFF.

For this clone: This specimen includes other DNA sequences encoding the same CDR3. CDR3 nucleotides: TGTGCCAGCAGTGCTGGGCTGAACACTGAAGCTTTCTTT. Translating it yields CASSAGLNTEAFF. The chain couples TRBV2 to TRBJ1-1; D is ambiguous. V lost 4 bases, J lost 0 bases, and 6 bases lay in between. Germline V CDR1 and CDR2: SNHLY, FYNNEI. This CDR3 region has 13 residues.

The rearrangement joins TRBV27 to TRBJ1-5, with 10 positions matching TRBD1. CDR1 is MNHEY and CDR2 is SMNVEV in the germline V gene (reference sequence). Trimming removed 5 bases from V and 11 bases from J; junction bases left unmatched: 12. The CDR3 sequence is 15 residues long. In DNA form, the CDR3 reads TGTGCCAGCAGTGTAGACAGGGGGCCTTTTTATTCCCAGCATTTT. Amino acids: CASSVDRGPFYSQHF.

The V and J genes are TRBV5-1 and TRBJ1-1; D call uncertain. Germline CDR1 reads SGHRS; CDR2 reads YFSETQ. The V and J ends lost 3 bases and 5 bases respectively, with 11 bases between them. This CDR3 region has 13 residues. CDR3 sequence reads: CASSSPAGTEAFF. As DNA, the CDR3 is TGCGCCAGCAGCTCCCCGGCGGGAACTGAAGCTTTCTTT.

This clone has only a few counts. The gene calls are TRBV4-3 and TRBJ2-5, with D unresolved. V was clipped by 0 bases and J by 5 bases, with 13 bases between them. The CDR3 covers 15 residues. Germline V lookup: CDR1 LGHNA, CDR2 YSLEER. CDR3 in DNA: TGCGCCAGCAGCCAAGATAACTTGAAGAGGGAGACCCAGTACTTC. Its translation: CASSQDNLKRETQYF.

This sequence joins TRBV25-1 and TRBJ1-1; perhaps TRBD1 as D (5 bases). There are 14 residues in the CDR3. Trimming stripped 2 bases from V and 7 bases from J, with 14 bases between. Germline CDR1 and CDR2: MGHDK and SYGVNS. In DNA form, the CDR3 reads TGTGCCAGCAGTGAACAAAGATGGGACCGTGAAGCTTTCTTT. Translating it yields CASSEQRWDREAFF.